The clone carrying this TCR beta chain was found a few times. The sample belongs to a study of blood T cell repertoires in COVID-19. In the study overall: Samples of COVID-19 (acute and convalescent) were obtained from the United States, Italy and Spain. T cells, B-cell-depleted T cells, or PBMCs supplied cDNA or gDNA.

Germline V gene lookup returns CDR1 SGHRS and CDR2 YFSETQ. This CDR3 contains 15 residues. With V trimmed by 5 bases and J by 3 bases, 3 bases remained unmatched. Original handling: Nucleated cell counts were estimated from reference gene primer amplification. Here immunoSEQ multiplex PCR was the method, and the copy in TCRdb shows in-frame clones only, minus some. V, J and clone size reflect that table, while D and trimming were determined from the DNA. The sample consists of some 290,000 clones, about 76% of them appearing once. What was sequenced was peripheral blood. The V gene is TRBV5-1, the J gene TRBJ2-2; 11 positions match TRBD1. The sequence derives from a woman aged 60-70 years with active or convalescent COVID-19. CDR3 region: CASRRTGGDTGELFF. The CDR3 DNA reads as TGCGCCAGCAGGAGGACAGGGGGCGACACCGGGGAGCTGTTTTTT.